The 26 T cell receptor beta chains given below trace back to one sample, sequenced in a study of blood T cell repertoires in COVID-19. TCRdb keeps only in-frame clones here, not all; method: immunoSEQ multiplex PCR. The top ten hold 4.5% to 6% of the sample, which has roughly 250,000 clones, roughly 82% seen once. Sequencing was done on a sample of peripheral blood. The receptors shown here come from an elderly woman with active or convalescent COVID-19.

The rearrangement links TRBV3-1 (or the pseudogene TRBV3-2) to TRBJ2-3; TRBD2 is a possible D gene (6 bases). This CDR3 has 13 amino acids. Germline assignment: CDR1 LGHDT and CDR2 YNNKEL (reference sequence). V lost 4 bases and J lost 6, with 11 bases in between. CDR3: CASSRLGRDTQYF. For the CDR3, the DNA is TGTGCCAGCAGCCGTCTGGGGAGGGATACGCAGTATTTT.

This clone came up a few times. V gene TRBV28 combines with J gene TRBJ1-1; no reliable D call. CDR3 length: 13 residues. CDR1 is MDHEN, CDR2 SYDVKM, per germline. Trimming took 2 bases from V and 3 from J, leaving 7 bases between them. The CDR3 loop is CASSLHRYTEAFF. For the CDR3, the DNA is TGTGCCAGCAGTTTACACAGATACACTGAAGCTTTCTTT.

The chain uses TRBV18 and TRBJ2-5; D is undetermined. Germline V gives CDR1 KGHSH, CDR2 LQKENI. CDR3 size: 14 residues. Trimming removed 5 bases at V and 3 bases at J, with 13 bases between. The CDR3 is CASSSSLSEETQYF. For the CDR3, the DNA is TGTGCCAGCTCAAGCTCTCTATCGGAAGAGACCCAGTACTTC.

The chain joins TRBV7-9 to TRBJ1-2; the match to TRBD1 covers 10 bases. The length of the CDR3 is 17 residues. The trim removed 3 bases at V and 5 bases at J, leaving 12 bases unmatched. Germline loops: CDR1 SEHNR, CDR2 FQNEAQ (reference sequence). The CDR3 region has the DNA TGTGCCAGCAGCTTCCTCCTGTGGGACAGGGGTAGATATGGCTACACCTTC. This sequence encodes CASSFLLWDRGRYGYTF.

This chain connects TRBV27 to TRBJ2-3; TRBD2 aligns across 8 bases. Germline V lookup: CDR1 MNHEY, CDR2 SMNVEV (reference sequence). Unmatched junction bases numbered 16, after V lost 8 bases and J lost 3 bases. The CDR3 loop spans 17 amino acids. The CDR3 reads CASGKATSGRVTDTQYF. As DNA, the CDR3 is TGTGCCAGCGGGAAGGCCACTAGCGGCCGGGTTACAGATACGCAGTATTTT.

The V call is TRBV28, the J call TRBJ1-2, with a weak D call TRBD1 (6 bases). V was clipped by 1 base and J by 10 bases, with 16 bases between them. CDR1 and CDR2 from the germline V gene are MDHEN and SYDVKM. CDR3 length equals 14 residues. The CDR3 here is CASSLFRGQGTYTF. CDR3 nucleotide sequence: TGTGCCAGCAGTTTATTCAGGGGCCAGGGGACCTACACCTTC.

The chain recombines TRBV11-3 with TRBJ2-5; tentatively, D is TRBD1 (6 bases). The CDR3 covers 15 residues. Trimming pared 2 bases from V and 5 bases from J, leaving 15 bases between. Germline lookup yields CDR1 SGHNT and CDR2 YENEEA. Here the CDR3 DNA reads TGTGCCAGCAGCTTAAATACAGGGTACGGGGAGACCCAGTACTTC. Protein: CASSLNTGYGETQYF.

This chain uses TRBV11-2 with TRBJ2-1; D is perhaps TRBD2 (5 bases). The CDR3 contains 17 residues. V shed 1 base and J shed 3 bases, with 16 bases lying between them. Germline V CDR1 and CDR2: SGHAT, FQNNGV. CDR3: CASSLVGSRGLYNEQFF. CDR3 nucleotides: TGTGCCAGCAGCTTAGTGGGCAGCCGTGGACTCTACAATGAGCAGTTCTTC.

J is TRBJ1-2 and V is TRBV10-3; unclear D gene. CDR1 and CDR2 from the germline V gene are ENHRY and SYGVKD. This CDR3 spans 14 amino acids. Trimming shortened V by 6 bases and J by 6 bases, and 17 bases separated the two germline ends. The CDR3 sequence: CAIRAWSNDHGYTF. For the CDR3, the DNA is TGTGCCATCAGAGCCTGGTCGAACGATCATGGCTACACCTTC.

This chain uses TRBV29-1 with TRBJ2-3; 7 bases map to TRBD1. Germline CDR1 SQVTM, CDR2 ANQGSEA. The CDR3 loop spans 14 amino acids. With V trimmed by 3 bases and J by 4 bases, 7 bases remained unmatched. CDR3: CSVDQGVGADTQYF. The CDR3, as DNA: TGCAGCGTTGACCAGGGGGTTGGGGCAGATACGCAGTATTTT.

Only one count was recorded for this clone. V gene TRBV29-1 combines with J gene TRBJ1-1; tentative D call: TRBD1 (5 bases). The CDR3 contains 11 residues. The germline V and J ends were trimmed by 4 bases and 3 bases, with 6 bases remaining between them. Per germline, CDR1 SQVTM and CDR2 ANQGSEA. This CDR3 is CSVGGDTEAFF. Here the CDR3 DNA reads TGCAGCGTTGGGGGGGACACTGAAGCTTTCTTT.

The genes are TRBV5-1 and TRBJ2-2, with D possibly matching TRBD2 (5 bases). Trimming pared 4 bases from V and 6 bases from J, leaving 16 bases between. The CDR3 covers 15 residues. CDR1 SGHRS and CDR2 YFSETQ come from the germline V gene. CDR3 DNA sequence: TGCGCCAGCAGCCCGGGGTCGATGGGCCCCGGGGAGCTGTTTTTT. Translation: CASSPGSMGPGELFF.

The gene calls are TRBV3-1 (or the pseudogene TRBV3-2) and TRBJ1-3; no reliable D call. Trimming removed 5 bases at V and 0 bases at J, with 8 bases between. This CDR3 region has 14 residues. Germline-derived CDR1 and CDR2 are LGHDT and YNNKEL (reference sequence). The CDR3, as DNA: TGTGCCAGCAGCTTTCGGTACTCTGGAAACACCATATATTTT. It is translated as CASSFRYSGNTIYF.

The chain combines TRBV10-3 with TRBJ2-3; 8 bases align to TRBD1. Per the germline V gene, CDR1 is ENHRY and CDR2 is SYGVKD. The CDR3 is made up of 16 amino acids. Germline trimming cut 1 base from V and 2 bases from J; bases unmatched to any gene: 5. As DNA, the CDR3 is TGTGCCATCAGTGAGTTTGGGACAGGAAACACAGATACGCAGTATTTT. This codes for CAISEFGTGNTDTQYF.

The chain recombines TRBV27 with TRBJ2-1; possibly TRBD2 for D (6 bases). Germline V CDR1 and CDR2: MNHEY, SMNVEV (reference sequence). This CDR3 is 16 amino acids long. V lost 5 bases, J lost 1 base, and 15 bases lay in between. The CDR3 loop reads CASSLTWGESYNEQFF. Written as DNA, the CDR3 is TGTGCCAGCAGTCTCACCTGGGGGGAGTCCTACAATGAGCAGTTCTTC.

J is TRBJ1-6 and V is TRBV27; D is unresolved. Trimming left V 8 bases short and J 0 bases short, with 17 bases between. Germline V gene sequence: CDR1 MNHEY, CDR2 SMNVEV (reference sequence). The CDR3 runs 17 residues. CDR3 loop: CASRRVDRGSYNSPLHF. The CDR3 DNA is TGTGCCAGCCGTAGGGTTGACCGGGGCTCCTATAATTCACCCCTCCACTTT.

Only a few counts were recorded for this clone. The chain links TRBV11-2 to TRBJ2-3, with D perhaps TRBD2 (7 bases). Trimming left V 5 bases short and J 5 bases short, with 17 bases between. The CDR3 loop spans 15 amino acids. Germline lookup yields CDR1 SGHAT and CDR2 FQNNGV. CDR3 sequence: CASSPGGGVIDTQYF. As DNA, the CDR3 is TGTGCCAGCAGCCCGGGGGGCGGGGTCATAGATACGCAGTATTTT.

The chain couples TRBV5-6 to TRBJ1-5; no firm D call. This CDR3 region has 15 residues. V shed 0 bases and J shed 9 bases, with 16 bases lying between them. CDR1 and CDR2 (germline): SGHDT, YYEEEE. The CDR3 spells CASSLAGQPAGPQHF. The CDR3 DNA follows: TGTGCCAGCAGCTTGGCCGGCCAGCCCGCGGGGCCCCAGCATTTT. Variable domain in full (rest from reference TRBV5-6 and TRBJ1-5): DAGVTQSPTHLIKTRGQQVTLRCSPKSGHDTVSWYQQALGQGPQFIFQYYEEEERQRGNFPDRFSGHQFPNYSSELNVNALLLGDSALYLCASSLAGQPAGPQHFGDGTRLSIL.

The V call is TRBV3-1 (or the pseudogene TRBV3-2), the J call TRBJ1-2, with 8 bases matching TRBD1. The V and J ends lost 4 bases and 1 base, in that order; junction bases with no gene match: 8. Germline CDR1 and CDR2: LGHDT and YNNKEL (reference sequence). The CDR3 covers 16 residues. CDR3 nucleotides: TGTGCCAGCAGCCCTACTGGGACAGGAAGTAACTATGGCTACACCTTC. Protein: CASSPTGTGSNYGYTF.

The chain is built from TRBV6-6 and TRBJ1-6, with 11 nucleotides matching TRBD1. This CDR3 region has 16 residues. Germline V lookup: CDR1 MNHNY, CDR2 SVGAGI (reference sequence). Trimming removed 8 bases from V and 9 bases from J; junction bases left unmatched: 12. For the CDR3, the DNA is TGTGCCAGCCTGGGACAGGGGGTGTCTGCTACTTCACCCCTCCACTTT. It encodes CASLGQGVSATSPLHF.

The rearrangement uses TRBV27 and TRBJ2-2, with no clear D. Trimming removed 5 bases from V and 6 bases from J, with 16 bases in between. Germline V gene lookup returns CDR1 MNHEY and CDR2 SMNVEV (reference sequence). The CDR3 has 15 amino acids. The CDR3 sequence: CASSPLGQVSGELFF. DNA for the CDR3: TGTGCCAGCAGTCCCCTTGGGCAGGTCTCCGGGGAGCTGTTTTTT.

This sequence joins TRBV14 and TRBJ2-1; 10 bases line up with TRBD2. With 8 bases clipped from V and 10 bases from J, the junction kept 8 bases outside the gene matches. Germline CDR1 SGHDN, CDR2 FVKESK. The CDR3 is 13 residues long. This CDR3 reads CASAAGGLWEQFF. The CDR3 bases are TGTGCCAGCGCAGCGGGGGGGCTTTGGGAGCAGTTCTTC.

This chain uses TRBV2 with TRBJ2-2; 10 bases match TRBD1. The germline V gene has CDR1 SNHLY and CDR2 FYNNEI. V was pared by 5 bases and J by 6 bases, with 6 bases of the junction left unmatched. This CDR3 comprises 15 residues. The chain's CDR3 is CASSIDRGLSGELFF. In DNA form, the CDR3 reads TGTGCCAGCAGTATAGACAGGGGGCTATCCGGGGAGCTGTTTTTT.

Concerning this clone itself: Other DNA sequences in the same sample also yield this CDR3. This sequence joins TRBV5-1 and TRBJ2-1; possibly TRBD1 for D (6 bases). Trimming pared 0 bases from V and 1 base from J, leaving 8 bases between. CDR1 is SGHRS, CDR2 YFSETQ, per germline. This CDR3 comprises 15 residues. In DNA, the CDR3 is TGCGCCAGCAGCTTGGGGACAGTTTCCTACAATGAGCAGTTCTTC. The encoded protein is CASSLGTVSYNEQFF.

The rearrangement joins TRBV5-6 to TRBJ1-4; possible D gene TRBD1, 5 bases. The V gene's germline CDR1 is SGHDT and CDR2 YYEEEE. V was shortened by 4 bases and J by 8 bases, with 18 bases between the two germline ends. The CDR3 totals 15 residues. CDR3 sequence: CASSVGVGGGEKLFF. CDR3 bases: TGTGCCAGCAGCGTCGGCGTGGGGGGTGGCGAAAAACTGTTTTTT.

The chain employs TRBV5-6 and TRBJ2-5, with unresolved D. The CDR3 is made up of 13 amino acids. The V end lost 4 bases, the J end lost 5 bases, and 12 bases lay between the germline ends. Germline assignment: CDR1 SGHDT and CDR2 YYEEEE. The CDR3 is CASSLKNGETQYF. The CDR3 DNA follows: TGTGCCAGCAGCCTTAAGAACGGGGAGACCCAGTACTTC.